The text below deals with one T cell receptor beta chain. The data stem from a study of response to subunit inactivated influenza vaccine. TCRdb re-analysed the RT-PCR reads in MiXCR, keeping a single row per CDR3 protein. The sample has a few hundred thousand distinct CDR3 sequences, 20% to 25% seen once. The TCR sequence derives from a man between 50 and 69 years old who received an inactivated influenza vaccine. The material was PBMCs from blood, obtained roughly 20 months after vaccination.

As DNA, the CDR3 is TGCGCCAGCAGCCAATTCGAGGGGCCCTCCTACGAGCAGTACTTC. Translating gives CASSQFEGPSYEQYF. This chain links TRBV4-1 with TRBJ2-7; D may match TRBD1 or TRBD2 (5 bases each). The germline V gene encodes CDR1 MGHRA and CDR2 YSYEKL. Trimming shortened V by 2 bases and J by 0 bases, and 11 bases separated the two germline ends. This CDR3 has 15 amino acids.